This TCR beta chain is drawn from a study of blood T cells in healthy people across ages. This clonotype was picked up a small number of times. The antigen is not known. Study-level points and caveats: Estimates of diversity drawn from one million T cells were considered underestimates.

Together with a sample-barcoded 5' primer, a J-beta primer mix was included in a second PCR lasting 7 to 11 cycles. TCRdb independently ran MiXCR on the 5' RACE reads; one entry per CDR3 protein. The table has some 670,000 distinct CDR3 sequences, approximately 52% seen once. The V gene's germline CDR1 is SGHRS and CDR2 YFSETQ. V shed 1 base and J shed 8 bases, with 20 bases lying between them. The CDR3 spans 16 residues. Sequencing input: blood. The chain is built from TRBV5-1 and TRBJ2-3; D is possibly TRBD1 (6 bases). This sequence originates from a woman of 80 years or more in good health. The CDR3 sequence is CASSLQLTGLAGTQYF. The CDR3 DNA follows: TGCGCCAGCAGCTTGCAATTGACAGGTCTCGCAGGTACGCAGTATTTT.